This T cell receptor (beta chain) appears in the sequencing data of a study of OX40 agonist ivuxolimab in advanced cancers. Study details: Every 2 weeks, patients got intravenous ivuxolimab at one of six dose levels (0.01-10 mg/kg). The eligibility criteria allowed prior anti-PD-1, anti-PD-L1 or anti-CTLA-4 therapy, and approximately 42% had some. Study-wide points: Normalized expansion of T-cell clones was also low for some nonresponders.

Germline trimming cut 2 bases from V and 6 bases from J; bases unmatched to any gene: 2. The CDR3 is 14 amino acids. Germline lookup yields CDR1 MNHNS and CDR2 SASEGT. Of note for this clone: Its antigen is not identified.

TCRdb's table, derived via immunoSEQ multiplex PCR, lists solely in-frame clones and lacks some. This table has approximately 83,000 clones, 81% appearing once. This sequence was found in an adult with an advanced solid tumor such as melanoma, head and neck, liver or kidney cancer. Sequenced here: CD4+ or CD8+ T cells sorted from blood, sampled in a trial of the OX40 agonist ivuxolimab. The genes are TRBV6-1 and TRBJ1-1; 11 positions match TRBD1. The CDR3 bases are TGTGCCAGCAGTGAATTGGGACAGGGGGCTGAAGCTTTCTTT. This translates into CASSELGQGAEAFF.